This entry is about one T cell receptor beta chain. Its antigen is not identified. The data derive from a study of cytomegalovirus exposure and HLA in healthy donors. The CDR3 spans 19 residues. Germline CDR1 reads SGHDT; CDR2 reads YYEEEE. Losses at the gene ends were 4 bases for V and 1 base for J; bases not matched to a gene: 9. Study-wide points: Owing to their indistinguishability, certain V segments, notably TRBV6-2 and TRBV6-3, were excluded. Most TCR sequences were rare, but some public TCRs occurred in many donors. Confirmation in vitro established that a few CMV-associated chains were specific for CMV antigens.

PCR amplification relied on 60 Vbeta primers (plus 13 Jbeta primers). Data came from immunoSEQ multiplex PCR; TCRdb stores just in-frame clones and leaves some out. The table lists approximately 190,000 clones, 82% of them singletons, with approximately 0.8% in the top ten. The chain couples TRBV5-6 to TRBJ2-4; 15 nucleotides match TRBD2. The sample consisted of PBMCs. The sequence was collected from a woman aged 18-35 years in good health and CMV-seronegative. The chain's CDR3 is CASSSPGLAGGWAKNIQYF. CDR3 coding DNA: TGTGCCAGCAGCAGCCCGGGACTAGCGGGGGGATGGGCCAAAAACATTCAGTACTTC. Supplemented by reference TRBV5-6 and TRBJ2-4, the full variable domain reads DAGVTQSPTHLIKTRGQQVTLRCSPKSGHDTVSWYQQALGQGPQFIFQYYEEEERQRGNFPDRFSGHQFPNYSSELNVNALLLGDSALYLCASSSPGLAGGWAKNIQYFGAGTRLSVL.